This T cell receptor (beta chain) was recorded in a study of Graves' ophthalmopathy and Graves' hyperthyroidism. This clonotype has just a few counts. V dropped 4 bases and J dropped 7 bases, with 19 bases sitting between them. Germline V CDR1 and CDR2: MNHNY, SVGAGI (reference sequence). The CDR3 loop spans 16 amino acids. Using RNA transcripts, the TCR beta CDR3 regions were amplified. The first round was an RT-PCR with HTBI primers, and the second round was a multiplex PCR. TCRdb ran MiXCR on the multiplex PCR reads and lists one entry per CDR3 protein. The sample lists 500,000 to 800,000 distinct CDR3 sequences; over 40% were seen once.

The specimen sequenced was peripheral blood. This clonotype was obtained from an adult man with Graves' ophthalmopathy. The rearrangement links TRBV6-6 to TRBJ2-2, with a weak D call TRBD1 (6 bases). In DNA, the CDR3 is TGTGCCAGCAGTTCGTTATTCCGGGACACCCGCGGGGAGCTGTTTTTT. It codes for CASSSLFRDTRGELFF.